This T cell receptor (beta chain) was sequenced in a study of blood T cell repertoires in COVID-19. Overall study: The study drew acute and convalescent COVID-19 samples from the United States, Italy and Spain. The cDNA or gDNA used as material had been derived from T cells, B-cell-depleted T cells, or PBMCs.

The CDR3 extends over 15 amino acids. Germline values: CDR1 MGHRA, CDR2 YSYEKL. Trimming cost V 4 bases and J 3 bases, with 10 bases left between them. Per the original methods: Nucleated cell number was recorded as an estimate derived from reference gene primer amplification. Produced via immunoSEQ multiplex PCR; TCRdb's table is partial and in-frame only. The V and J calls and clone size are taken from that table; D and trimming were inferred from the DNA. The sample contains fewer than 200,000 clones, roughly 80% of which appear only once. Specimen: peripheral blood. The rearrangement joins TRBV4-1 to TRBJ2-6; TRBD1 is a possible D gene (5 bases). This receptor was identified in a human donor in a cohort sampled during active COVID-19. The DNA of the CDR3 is TGCGCCAGCAGCCCGTCCAGGGATGGGGCCAACGTCCTGACTTTC. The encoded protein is CASSPSRDGANVLTF.